This T cell receptor beta chain is drawn from a study of CD8 T cells in ankylosing spondylitis. Study-wide results and caveats: There were earlier reports of some motif variants in reactive arthritis synovial fluid and blood. Seemingly characteristic of ankylosing spondylitis blood was a TCR beta motif consisting of eight highly homologous variants.

Per the germline V gene, CDR1 is MDHEN and CDR2 is SYDVKM. Trimming took off 5 bases at V and 2 bases at J, with 13 bases between the two ends. The CDR3 length is 14 residues. TCRdb analysed the 5' RACE reads with MiXCR anew, one entry per CDR3 protein. In the table there are roughly 30,000 distinct CDR3 sequences, approximately 15% of which are singletons. About this clonotype: Its target is not known.

Sequenced input: blood. The sequence was collected from a male donor with ankylosing spondylitis or in good health (not recorded which). The chain joins TRBV28 to TRBJ2-7, with D unclear. The CDR3 sequence is CASSPPHSTYEQYV. CDR3 in DNA: TGTGCCAGCAGTCCCCCGCACTCAACCTACGAGCAGTACGTC.